Below, one T cell receptor beta chain is given with its context. Those who donated were healthy HIV-negative adults, with no recent acute infections or vaccinations reported. The data derive from a study of shared clonotypes between healthy human individuals. The table came from immunoSEQ multiplex PCR; TCRdb's copy has only in-frame clones and leaves some out. The sample lists 1,500,000 or so clones; roughly 96% were seen once. The V gene's germline CDR1 is SGHNT and CDR2 YYREEE (reference sequence). The CDR3 sequence is 14 residues long. V lost 0 bases, J lost 10 bases, and 5 bases stayed unmatched.

Sequencing was performed on naive CD4+ T cells sorted from blood. Subset reported: CD45RA+ positively selected. The rearrangement uses TRBV5-4 and TRBJ2-1; 9 nucleotides align to TRBD1. The TCR originated in a man aged 25-40 years in good health. CDR3 DNA sequence: TGTGCCAGCAGCTTGGAACAGGGGGCGCGCGAGCAGTTCTTC. Translating gives CASSLEQGAREQFF.